The entry below gives a single T cell receptor beta chain sequence along with its context. The target antigen is unknown. The sample is drawn from a study of T cells after yellow fever vaccination. Findings and caveats of the study: The secondary response showed a weaker magnitude and a faster peak, day 5 versus 15.

Each CDR3 protein is one row after TCRdb ran MiXCR on the 5' RACE reads. The sample consists of hundreds of thousands of distinct CDR3 sequences, roughly 13% of them appearing once. The trim removed 3 bases at V and 3 bases at J, leaving 4 bases unmatched. Germline lookup yields CDR1 SEHNR and CDR2 FQNEAQ (reference sequence). The CDR3 loop spans 15 amino acids. The sequencing used PBMCs, collected on the day of the yellow fever booster vaccination. This chain uses TRBV7-9 with TRBJ1-3, with 8 bases identical to TRBD1. The source is a man aged 25 to 40 who received the YFV17D yellow fever vaccine. The CDR3 nucleotides are TGTGCCAGCAGCTTGGCAGGGGGCTTTGGAAACACCATATATTTT. Amino acids: CASSLAGGFGNTIYF. Full variable domain (remainder filled in from reference TRBV7-9 and TRBJ1-3): DTGVSQNPRHKITKRGQNVTFRCDPISEHNRLYWYRQTLGQGPEFLTYFQNEAQLEKSRLLSDRFSAERPKGSFSTLEIQRTEQGDSAMYLCASSLAGGFGNTIYFGEGSWLTVV.